Shown below are 12 T cell receptor beta chains from a single sample sequenced in a study of read filtering for tumor transcriptome and immune sequencing. Molecular barcoded adaptors covering alpha/delta and beta/gamma chains were used on roughly 400 ng RNA. TCRdb called the reads again in MiXCR, with one record for every CDR3 protein. Here the sample spans 75,000 to 95,000 distinct CDR3 sequences, 10% to 15% being singletons. The sample comprised a population of CD138-negative cells sorted from bone marrow. These receptors all come from a donor aged 40 or older with multiple myeloma.

This clonotype was seen at least ten times. The chain couples TRBV25-1 to TRBJ2-7; 11 bases match TRBD1. This CDR3 contains 15 residues. Unmatched junction bases numbered 6, after V lost 4 bases and J lost 4 bases. The germline gives CDR1 MGHDK, CDR2 SYGVNS. The DNA of the CDR3 is TGTGCCAGCAGTGTGGACAGGGGGCGCCTGTACGAGCAGTACTTC. Its protein product is CASSVDRGRLYEQYF.

About this clonotype itself: This clone may be a read error of a much larger clone one base away. The chain joins TRBV27 to TRBJ1-2; the D gene is possibly TRBD1 (5 bases). The CDR3 contains 14 residues. The V gene lost 5 bases and the J gene lost 8 bases, with 18 bases spanning the gap. The germline V gene encodes CDR1 MNHEY and CDR2 SMNVEV (reference sequence). CDR3 sequence: CASSPMRGTGGYTF. CDR3 nucleotides: TGTGCCAGCAGTCCAATGAGAGGGACTGGAGGCTACACCTTC.

Points on this clonotype: One junction end does not reproduce the germline sequence, and a read error may be involved. This chain uses TRBV4-1 with TRBJ2-7; D might be TRBD2 (5 bases). The CDR3 has 16 residues. Germline loops: CDR1 MGHRA, CDR2 YSYEKL. The CDR3, as DNA: TGCGCCAGCAGTCAAGAGGAGAGTGCGGGTACCTACGAGCAGTACTTC. This codes for CASSQEESAGTYEQYF.

On this clonotype itself: This sequence may be a read error, since a much larger clone differs from it by one base. V gene TRBV5-1 combines with J gene TRBJ2-7, with 7 bases lining up with TRBD1. The CDR3 spans 13 residues. Germline CDR1 and CDR2: SGHRS and YFSETQ. The V and J ends lost 5 bases and 4 bases, in that order; junction bases with no gene match: 6. The CDR3 here is CASSSQGWYEQYF. The CDR3, as DNA: TGCGCCAGCAGTTCACAGGGGTGGTACGAGCAGTACTTC.

V usage is TRBV18 and J usage is TRBJ1-3, with 8 bases aligning to TRBD1. The CDR3 length is 18 residues. V was pared by 3 bases and J by 0 bases, with 10 bases of the junction left unmatched. CDR1 is KGHSH and CDR2 is LQKENI in the germline V gene. The DNA of the CDR3 is TGTGCCAGCTCACCGGTCGGGACAGGAGTAGCCTCTGGAAACACCATATATTTT. This codes for CASSPVGTGVASGNTIYF. Full variable domain (missing parts from reference TRBV18 and TRBJ1-3): NAGVMQNPRHLVRRRGQEARLRCSPMKGHSHVYWYRQLPEEGLKFMVYLQKENIIDESGMPKERFSAEFPKEGPSILRIQQVVRGDSAAYFCASSPVGTGVASGNTIYFGEGSWLTVV.

A few counts support this clonotype. The genes are TRBV7-9 and TRBJ2-1; TRBD2 is a possible D gene (6 bases). CDR3 length: 14 residues. CDR1 is SEHNR and CDR2 is FQNEAQ in the germline V gene (reference sequence). V dropped 3 bases and J dropped 4 bases, with 10 bases sitting between them. CDR3: CASSFSGPYNEQFF. CDR3 sequence (DNA): TGTGCCAGCAGCTTTAGCGGACCTTACAATGAGCAGTTCTTC.

This clonotype was counted many times. A single base separates this from a much larger clone, so it may be a read error. This chain uses TRBV14 with TRBJ2-1; TRBD2 matches at 11 bases. The CDR3 totals 15 residues. Looked up from germline, CDR1 is SGHDN and CDR2 is FVKESK. V shed 5 bases and J 12 bases; nucleotides not matched to a gene: 12. CDR3 DNA: TGTGCCAGCAGCTCCACTAGCGGGAGTACATATGGGCAGTTCTTC. Amino acids: CASSSTSGSTYGQFF.

As regards this clonotype: The junction differs from germline at one of its ends, possibly a read error. CDR3 residues: CASSPGTSTDEKLFF. The DNA of the CDR3 is TGCGCCAGCAGCCCCGGGACATCAACTGATGAAAAACTGTTTTTT. This chain joins TRBV5-1 and TRBJ1-4; TRBD1 might be the D (6 bases). The CDR3 loop spans 15 amino acids. In germline, CDR1 is SGHRS, CDR2 YFSETQ.

This clonotype appeared a few times. The limits of the CDR3 on the DNA are not certain, so only TCRdb's listed CDR3 is given. V is TRBV11-2 and J is TRBJ2-1; TRBD2, as called in the table, went unchecked against the DNA. In germline, CDR1 is SGHAT, CDR2 FQNNGV. The CDR3 has 15 residues if both end residues are counted. The CDR3 loop reads CASSLVASGTVAPFF.

This clonotype showed up many times. The chain employs TRBV2 and TRBJ2-1, with TRBD2 identical over 9 bases. Germline-derived CDR1 and CDR2 are SNHLY and FYNNEI. The CDR3 sequence is 14 residues long. Trimming removed 8 bases from V and 6 bases from J; junction bases left unmatched: 8. This chain's CDR3 is CASSSGMPPNEQFF. The CDR3, as DNA: TGTGCCAGCTCTAGCGGGATGCCCCCCAATGAGCAGTTCTTC.

This clonotype was counted ten times or more. The chain links TRBV7-8 to TRBJ2-5; 8 positions match TRBD1. Germline loops: CDR1 SGHVS, CDR2 FQNEAQ. V was pared by 3 bases and J by 1 base, with 4 bases of the junction left unmatched. The CDR3 has 15 residues. CDR3 nucleotide sequence: TGTGCCAGCAGCTTGGCCGGGACAGGCCAAGAGACCCAGTACTTC. Translation: CASSLAGTGQETQYF.

Worth noting for this clonotype: A far larger clone is one base from this, pointing to a likely read error. V gene TRBV6-5 combines with J gene TRBJ2-1; 16 bases match TRBD2. CDR1 is MNHEY and CDR2 is SVGAGI in the germline V gene. The CDR3 contains 18 residues. CDR3 residues: CASTPPGLAGGQDNKQFF. The CDR3 coding sequence is TGTGCCAGCACTCCCCCGGGACTAGCGGGAGGGCAAGACAATAAGCAGTTCTTC.